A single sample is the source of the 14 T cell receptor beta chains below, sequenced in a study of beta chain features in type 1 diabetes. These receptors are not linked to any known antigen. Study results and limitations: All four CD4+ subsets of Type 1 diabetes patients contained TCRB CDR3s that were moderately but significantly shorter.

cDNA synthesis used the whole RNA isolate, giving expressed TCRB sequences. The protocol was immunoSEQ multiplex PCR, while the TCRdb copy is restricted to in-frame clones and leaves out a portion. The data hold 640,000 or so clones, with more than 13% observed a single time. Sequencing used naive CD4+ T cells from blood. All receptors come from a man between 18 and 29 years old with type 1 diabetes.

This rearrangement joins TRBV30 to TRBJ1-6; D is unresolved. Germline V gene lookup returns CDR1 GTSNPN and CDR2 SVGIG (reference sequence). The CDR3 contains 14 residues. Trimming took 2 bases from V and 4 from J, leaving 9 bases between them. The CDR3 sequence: CAWSREGYNSPLHF. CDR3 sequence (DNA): TGTGCCTGGAGTCGGGAGGGATATAATTCACCCCTCCACTTT.

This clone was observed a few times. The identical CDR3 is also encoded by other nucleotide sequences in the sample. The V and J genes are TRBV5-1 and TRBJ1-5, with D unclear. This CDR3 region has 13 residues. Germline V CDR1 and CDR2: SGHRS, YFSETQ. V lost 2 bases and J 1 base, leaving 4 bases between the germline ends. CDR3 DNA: TGCGCCAGCAGCTTAGGAAGCAATCAGCCCCAGCATTTT. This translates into CASSLGSNQPQHF. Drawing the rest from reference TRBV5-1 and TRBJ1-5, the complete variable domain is KAGVTQTPRYLIKTRGQQVTLSCSPISGHRSVSWYQQTPGQGLQFLFEYFSETQRNKGNFPGRFSGRQFSNSRSEMNVSTLELGDSALYLCASSLGSNQPQHFGDGTRLSIL.

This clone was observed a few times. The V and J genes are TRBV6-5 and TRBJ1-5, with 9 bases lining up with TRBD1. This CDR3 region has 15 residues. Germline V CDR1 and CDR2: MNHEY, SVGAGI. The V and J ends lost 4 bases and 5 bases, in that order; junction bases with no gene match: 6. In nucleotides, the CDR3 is TGTGCCAGCAGTTTTCTCCGGGACAGGGATCAGCCCCAGCATTTT. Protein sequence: CASSFLRDRDQPQHF.

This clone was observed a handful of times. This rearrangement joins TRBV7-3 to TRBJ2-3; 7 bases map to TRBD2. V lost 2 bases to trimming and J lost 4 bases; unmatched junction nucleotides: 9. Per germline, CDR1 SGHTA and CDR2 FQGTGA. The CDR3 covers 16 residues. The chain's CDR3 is CASSLGGSGDPDTQYF. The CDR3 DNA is TGTGCCAGCAGCTTAGGCGGGAGCGGGGATCCAGATACGCAGTATTTT.

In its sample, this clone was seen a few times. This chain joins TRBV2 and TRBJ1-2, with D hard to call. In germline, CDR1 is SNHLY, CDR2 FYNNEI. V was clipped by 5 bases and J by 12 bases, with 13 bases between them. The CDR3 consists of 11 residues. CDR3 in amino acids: CASSPALVHTF. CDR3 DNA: TGTGCCAGCAGTCCCGCCCTCGTCCACACCTTC.

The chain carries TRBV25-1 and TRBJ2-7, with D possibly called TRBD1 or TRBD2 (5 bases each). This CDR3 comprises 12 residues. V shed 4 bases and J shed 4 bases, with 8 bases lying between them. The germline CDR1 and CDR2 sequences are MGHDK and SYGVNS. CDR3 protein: CASSGDGYEQYF. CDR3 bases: TGTGCCAGCAGTGGGGACGGATACGAGCAGTACTTC.

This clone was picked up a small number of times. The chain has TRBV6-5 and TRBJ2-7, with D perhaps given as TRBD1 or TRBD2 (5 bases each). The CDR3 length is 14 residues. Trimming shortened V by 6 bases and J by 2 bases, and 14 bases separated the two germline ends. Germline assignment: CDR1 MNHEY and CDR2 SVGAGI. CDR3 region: CASSRGTVAYEQYF. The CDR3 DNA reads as TGTGCCAGCAGCAGAGGGACGGTAGCCTACGAGCAGTACTTC.

The DNA of the CDR3 is TGTGCCAGCCGACGCTACGAGCAGTACTTC. Its protein is CASRRYEQYF. The rearrangement links TRBV21-1 to TRBJ2-7. TRBV21-1 is a listed pseudogene. CDR3 length: 10 residues.

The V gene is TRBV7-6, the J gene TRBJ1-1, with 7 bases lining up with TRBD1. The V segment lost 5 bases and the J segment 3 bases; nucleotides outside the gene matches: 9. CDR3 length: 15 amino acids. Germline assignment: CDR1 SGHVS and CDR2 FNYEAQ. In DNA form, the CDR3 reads TGTGCCAGCAGCCGGGGACAGTCCTGGGACACTGAAGCTTTCTTT. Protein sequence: CASSRGQSWDTEAFF.

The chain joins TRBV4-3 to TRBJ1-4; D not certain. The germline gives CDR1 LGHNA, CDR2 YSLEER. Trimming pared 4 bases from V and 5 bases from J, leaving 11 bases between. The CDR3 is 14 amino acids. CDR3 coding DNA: TGCGCCAGCAGCCTCGGGCGGCTGAATGAAAAACTGTTTTTT. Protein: CASSLGRLNEKLFF.

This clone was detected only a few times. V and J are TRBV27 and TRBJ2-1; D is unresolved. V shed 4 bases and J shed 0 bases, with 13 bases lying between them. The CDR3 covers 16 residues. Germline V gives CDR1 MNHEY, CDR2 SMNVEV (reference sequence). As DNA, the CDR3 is TGTGCCAGCAGTTCCCTCGAGGAGAGCTCCTACAATGAGCAGTTCTTC. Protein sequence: CASSSLEESSYNEQFF.

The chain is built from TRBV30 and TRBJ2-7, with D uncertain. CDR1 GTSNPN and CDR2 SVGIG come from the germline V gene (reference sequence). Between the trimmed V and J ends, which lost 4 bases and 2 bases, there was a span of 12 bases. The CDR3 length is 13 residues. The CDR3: CAWTQQAPYEQYF. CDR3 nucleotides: TGTGCCTGGACGCAGCAGGCGCCCTACGAGCAGTACTTC. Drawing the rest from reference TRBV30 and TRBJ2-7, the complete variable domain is SQTIHQWPATLVQPVGSPLSLECTVEGTSNPNLYWYRQAAGRGLQLLFYSVGIGQISSEVPQNLSASRPQDRQFILSSKKLLLSDSGFYLCAWTQQAPYEQYFGPGTRLTVT.

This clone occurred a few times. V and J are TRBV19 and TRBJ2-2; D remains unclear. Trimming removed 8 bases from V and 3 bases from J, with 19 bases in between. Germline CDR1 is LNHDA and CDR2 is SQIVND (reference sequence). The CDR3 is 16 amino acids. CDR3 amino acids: CASSRRARQDTGELFF. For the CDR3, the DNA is TGTGCCAGTTCCCGCCGCGCGCGGCAGGACACCGGGGAGCTGTTTTTT.

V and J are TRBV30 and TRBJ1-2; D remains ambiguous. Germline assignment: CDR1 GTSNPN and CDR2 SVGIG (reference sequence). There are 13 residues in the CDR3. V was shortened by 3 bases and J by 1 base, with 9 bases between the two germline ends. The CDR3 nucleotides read TGTGCCTGGAGCCAGAGAGATAACTATGGCTACACCTTC. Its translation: CAWSQRDNYGYTF.